These T cell receptor beta chains were read from a single sample in a study of cytomegalovirus exposure and HLA in healthy donors. Sequencing was performed with immunoSEQ multiplex PCR; in TCRdb, only in-frame clones are kept and a portion is missing. This table holds over 85,000 clones, approximately 82% found once. The sample was PBMCs. The source of these receptors is a man aged 30 to 39 in good health and CMV-seropositive. Both conserved end residues are part of each CDR3. Fields, in order: J gene, clone size, D gene, V gene, CDR3 DNA, CDR3 protein. A D gene is named only where the DNA matches it firmly. Size is omitted from some rows. Given values are once, few, many or a class for expanded clones.

TRBJ2-3 - TRBD2 TRBV20-1 TGCAGTGCTAGGGATAGCGGGGCGCAGTATTTT CSARDSGAQYF
TRBJ2-1 - TRBD1 TRBV5-1 TGCGCCAGCAGCGGCCGGGACAGTAGGTGGGATGAGCAGTTCTTC CASSGRDSRWDEQFF
TRBJ1-1 few TRBD1 TRBV19 TGTGCCAGTAGCTCCGAGACAGGGTACACTGAAGCTTTCTTT CASSSETGYTEAFF
TRBJ1-5 - - TRBV30 TGTGCCTGGAGTGTAAAGGCAGGGGTTCAGCCCCAGCATTTT CAWSVKAGVQPQHF
TRBJ1-5 - - TRBV2 TGTGCCAGCAGGCGGGCCTCCTTGGGCAGTCAGCCCCAGCATTTT CASRRASLGSQPQHF
TRBJ2-5 - - TRBV29-1 TGCAGCGTCCCCTCGGGACTCCTGTACCAAGAGACCCAGTACTTC CSVPSGLLYQETQYF
TRBJ2-1 few - TRBV7-3 TGTGCCAGCAGCTACTTCCGGGACAATGAGCAGTTCTTC CASSYFRDNEQFF
TRBJ1-2 - TRBD1 TRBV18 TGTGCCAGCTCTCAAGGACAGGGGCTCAGTAATGGCTACACCTTC CASSQGQGLSNGYTF
TRBJ1-6 - - TRBV5-6 TGTGCCAGCACCCCGACTCCTTTATCTAATTCACCCCTCCACTTT CASTPTPLSNSPLHF
TRBJ2-5 once TRBD2 TRBV7-9 TGTGCCAGCAGCCCTCAGGGCGGGGGTCCCTCCCGGGAGACCCAGTACTTC CASSPQGGGPSRETQYF
TRBJ1-5 - TRBD1 TRBV6-5 TGTGCCAGCAGTTACAGGGACAGCGGGCAATGGCCCCAGCATTTT CASSYRDSGQWPQHF
TRBJ1-3 - - TRBV4-3 TGCGCCAGCAGCCAAGAATTACTCATCAGGGATGGAAACACCATATATTTT CASSQELLIRDGNTIYF
TRBJ1-1 - - TRBV7-9 TGTGCCAGCAGCTTAGTTCTACCCGAAGCTTTCTTT CASSLVLPEAFF
TRBJ2-1 - TRBD2 TRBV5-4 TGTGCCAGCAGCTTGTTAGCGGGCCCTAACAATGAGCAGTTCTTC CASSLLAGPNNEQFF
TRBJ2-1 - TRBD2 TRBV4-1 TGCGCCAGCAGCCAAGTGGCCACTAGCGGGGTCTGGAATGAGCAGTTCTTC CASSQVATSGVWNEQFF
TRBJ2-1 - TRBD2 TRBV9 TGTGCCAGCAGCGTAGTCTCTCTGAGCGGGGGGAGGAATGAGCAGTTCTTC CASSVVSLSGGRNEQFF